The clone carrying this T cell receptor beta chain was counted ten times or more. Its target is not known. This record comes from a study of regulatory T cells in long-lasting Graves disease. The CDR3 runs 13 residues. Germline CDR1 reads DFQATT; CDR2 reads SNEGSKA (reference sequence). The V end was cut by 5 bases, the J end by 10 bases, with 15 bases between. Time point here: newly diagnosed GD, antithyroid drugs for less than 3 months. The TCR library used RNA extracted from PBMCs. A volume of approximately 10 milliliters of peripheral blood was collected in EDTA tubes. Overall study results and limits: Persistent patients shared more public clonotypes (about 2,700) than newly diagnosed patients (966). Lower TCR diversity characterized persistent Graves' patients relative to newly diagnosed patients. TRBV28, TRBJ1-2 and TRBJ2-5 were segments that persistent disease favored.

Arm-PCR of CDR3 regions with iRepertoire HTBI primers generated TCR beta libraries. MiXCR was run by TCRdb on the multiplex PCR reads, yielding one entry per CDR3 protein. The sample consists of around 230,000 distinct CDR3 sequences, around 20% of them appearing once. The material sequenced was peripheral blood mononuclear cells (PBMCs), taken at new diagnosis, from a patient treated with antithyroid drugs. V and J are TRBV20-1 and TRBJ1-6; D not resolved. The sequence derives from a female donor with Graves disease. The CDR3 region is CSAGAGVRSPLHF. The CDR3 coding sequence is TGCAGTGCTGGCGCGGGAGTTCGATCACCCCTCCACTTT.